The rows below give T cell receptor beta chains drawn from one sample of a study of T cells in Graves' hyperthyroidism and ophthalmopathy. One entry per CDR3 protein, called by TCRdb with MiXCR from the multiplex PCR reads. The table includes around 490,000 distinct CDR3 sequences, nearly 20% detected once. Sequencing used blood. Receptor source: a man in his forties with Graves' ophthalmopathy. CDR3s include the opening cysteine and the closing phenylalanine or tryptophan. A D gene is named only where the DNA matches it firmly. Only part of the rows carry a size: once, few, many, or a class if the clone is expanded.

d_call	clone_size	v_call	j_call	cdr3_aa	cdr3_nt
TRBD2	many	TRBV4-3	TRBJ2-7	CASSQLAGGPVEQYF	TGCGCCAGCAGCCAACTAGCGGGAGGGCCGGTCGAGCAGTACTTC
TRBD2	many	TRBV18	TRBJ2-1	CASSPPGGRGNEQFF	TGTGCCAGCTCACCACCGGGAGGGAGAGGGAATGAGCAGTTCTTC
NA	few	TRBV3-1	TRBJ2-2	CASSQGRGPNTGELFF	TGTGCCAGCAGCCAAGGGCGGGGTCCGAACACCGGGGAGCTGTTTTTT
TRBD1	NA	TRBV7-6	TRBJ1-6	CASSPRQGSSPLHF	TGTGCCAGCAGCCCTCGACAGGGAAGCTCACCCCTCCACTTT
TRBD1	NA	TRBV5-1	TRBJ2-7	CASSWGQGGSYEQYF	TGCGCCAGCAGCTGGGGACAGGGGGGCTCCTACGAGCAGTACTTC
TRBD1	many	TRBV12-5	TRBJ2-2	CASGWMTGDKNTGELFF	TGTGCTAGTGGTTGGATGACAGGGGACAAGAACACCGGGGAGCTGTTTTTT
NA	NA	TRBV5-1	TRBJ2-6	CASRGVGAGANVLTF	TGCGCCAGCCGTGGAGTGGGAGCTGGGGCCAACGTCCTGACTTTC
NA	many	TRBV18	TRBJ1-1	CASSPATNTEAFF	TGTGCCAGCTCTCCCGCAACGAACACTGAAGCTTTCTTT
NA	many	TRBV11-2	TRBJ2-1	CASSLDGGGSYNEQFF	TGTGCCAGCAGCTTAGATGGTGGGGGGTCCTACAATGAGCAGTTCTTC
TRBD2	few	TRBV6-1	TRBJ2-1	CASSFVAGGLNEQFF	TGTGCCAGCAGTTTTGTAGCGGGGGGGCTAAATGAGCAGTTCTTC
NA	NA	TRBV6-1	TRBJ2-1	CASTLGGPTINEQFF	TGTGCCAGCACCCTCGGAGGGCCGACCATCAATGAGCAGTTCTTC
TRBD1	NA	TRBV19	TRBJ2-1	CASSTGTGEGNEQFF	TGTGCCAGTAGTACCGGGACAGGGGAGGGCAATGAGCAGTTCTTC
NA	few	TRBV27	TRBJ1-6	CASRLPGIYNSPLHF	TGTGCCAGCAGACTTCCTGGGATCTATAATTCACCCCTCCACTTT
TRBD2	NA	TRBV19	TRBJ2-3	CASSIGLAGGPSTDTQYF	TGTGCCAGTAGTATCGGACTAGCGGGGGGGCCCAGCACAGATACGCAGTATTTT
TRBD2	NA	TRBV27	TRBJ2-1	CASSFVAGGYNEQFF	TGTGCCAGCAGTTTTGTGGCGGGGGGCTACAATGAGCAGTTCTTC
TRBD1	NA	TRBV29-1	TRBJ2-3	CSAGQGAGTDTQYF	TGCAGCGCGGGACAGGGGGCCGGGACAGATACGCAGTATTTT
TRBD2	NA	TRBV30	TRBJ2-1	CAWTGTSGRGHEQFF	TGTGCCTGGACCGGGACTAGCGGGAGAGGGCATGAGCAGTTCTTC
TRBD1	many	TRBV28	TRBJ1-1	CASIPGDRLAEAFF	TGTGCCAGCATCCCTGGGGACAGGCTGGCTGAAGCTTTCTTT
NA	NA	TRBV20-1	TRBJ1-3	CSAREPHSGNTIYF	TGCAGTGCTAGAGAGCCGCACTCTGGAAACACCATATATTTT
NA	many	TRBV30	TRBJ1-5	CAWSVRGRGRNQPQHF	TGTGCCTGGAGTGTAAGAGGTAGAGGTCGTAATCAGCCCCAGCATTTT
TRBD2	many	TRBV6-1	TRBJ2-5	CATGLAVQETQYF	TGTGCCACGGGACTAGCGGTCCAAGAGACCCAGTACTTC
TRBD1	many	TRBV2	TRBJ2-3	CATLTGGRRTDTQYF	TGTGCCACCCTGACAGGGGGCAGGCGAACAGATACGCAGTATTTT
TRBD1	few	TRBV6-2/TRBV6-3	TRBJ1-5	CASSYEPGQGMVSNQPQHF	TGTGCCAGCAGTTACGAGCCCGGACAGGGCATGGTAAGCAATCAGCCCCAGCATTTT
NA	few	TRBV20-1	TRBJ2-2	CSASLRTDNTGELFF	TGCAGTGCTAGCCTCCGGACGGACAACACCGGGGAGCTGTTTTTT
NA	NA	TRBV7-8	TRBJ1-3	CASSLAGREVYTIYF	TGTGCCAGCAGCTTAGCAGGGCGAGAGGTCTACACCATATATTTT
TRBD2	few	TRBV10-2	TRBJ2-5	CASSESRLAGVVGKETQYF	TGCGCCAGCAGTGAGTCGAGGCTAGCGGGAGTCGTTGGGAAGGAGACCCAGTACTTC
NA	NA	TRBV6-1	TRBJ1-3	CASSISGQISGNTIYF	TGTGCCAGCAGCATATCGGGACAAATCTCTGGAAACACCATATATTTT
TRBD2	many	TRBV2	TRBJ2-5	CASSVGLAGKETQYF	TGTGCCAGCAGTGTTGGGCTAGCGGGGAAAGAGACCCAGTACTTC
NA	few	TRBV7-9	TRBJ1-1	CASSLAVRRTEAFF	TGTGCCAGCAGCTTAGCGGTTAGGAGAACTGAAGCTTTCTTT
NA	NA	TRBV7-8	TRBJ1-1	CASSLVGQPEAFF	TGTGCCAGCAGCTTAGTAGGTCAGCCTGAAGCTTTCTTT
NA	NA	TRBV18	TRBJ1-2	CASSPTGQFQGYTF	TGTGCCAGCTCACCAACCGGCCAATTCCAGGGCTACACCTTC
NA	few	TRBV30	TRBJ2-5	CAWSAETQYF	TGTGCCTGGAGTGCAGAGACCCAGTACTTC
TRBD2	many	TRBV6-5	TRBJ2-1	CASSYSGGRREQFF	TGTGCCAGCAGTTACTCGGGCGGGAGAAGAGAGCAGTTCTTC
NA	few	TRBV7-8	TRBJ2-3	CASSLSGGTQYF	TGTGCCAGCAGCTTAAGTGGGGGTACGCAGTATTTT
TRBD1	many	TRBV2	TRBJ1-1	CASSRDRGPAAFF	TGTGCCAGCAGTCGGGACAGGGGCCCAGCAGCTTTCTTT
TRBD2	NA	TRBV30	TRBJ2-5	CAWRALAGVQETQYF	TGTGCCTGGAGGGCACTAGCGGGGGTCCAAGAGACCCAGTACTTC
NA	few	TRBV7-2	TRBJ1-1	CASSPRAEETEAFF	TGTGCCAGCAGCCCCCGGGCCGAGGAAACTGAAGCTTTCTTT
TRBD2	many	TRBV7-8	TRBJ2-7	CASSPPGLSSSYEQYF	TGTGCCAGCAGCCCACCGGGACTAAGCTCCTCCTACGAGCAGTACTTC
TRBD1	many	TRBV20-1	TRBJ2-5	CSASRTGQETQYF	TGCAGTGCTAGCCGGACAGGGCAAGAGACCCAGTACTTC
TRBD2	NA	TRBV4-2	TRBJ2-7	CASSQEDGRSFYEQYF	TGTGCCAGCAGCCAAGAGGACGGGAGGAGTTTCTACGAGCAGTACTTC
NA	few	TRBV19	TRBJ2-3	CASSLGLNTDTQYF	TGTGCCAGTAGTCTTGGACTCAACACAGATACGCAGTATTTT
NA	many	TRBV5-1	TRBJ1-2	CASSLKGQNYGYTF	TGCGCCAGCAGCTTGAAAGGACAGAACTATGGCTACACCTTC
NA	NA	TRBV6-1	TRBJ1-1	CASSDLVGQGEAFF	TGTGCCAGCAGTGACCTCGTGGGGCAGGGGGAAGCTTTCTTT
NA	few	TRBV28	TRBJ1-4	CASSPPGHTNEKLFF	TGTGCCAGCAGTCCGCCGGGACATACTAATGAAAAACTGTTTTTT
NA	NA	TRBV20-1	TRBJ1-5	CSARGNSNQPQHF	TGCAGTGCTAGAGGGAATAGCAATCAGCCCCAGCATTTT
NA	many	TRBV11-2	TRBJ2-7	CASSLGLALYEQYF	TGTGCCAGCAGCTTAGGTCTCGCTCTCTACGAGCAGTACTTC
NA	few	TRBV14	TRBJ1-2	CASSREASLFYGYTF	TGTGCCAGCAGCCGGGAAGCTTCGTTGTTCTATGGCTACACCTTC
TRBD2	many	TRBV20-1	TRBJ2-7	CSARDSSGGASREQYF	TGCAGTGCTAGAGATAGCAGCGGGGGGGCAAGTAGGGAGCAGTACTTC
NA	few	TRBV28	TRBJ1-2	CASSYSGPNYGYTF	TGTGCCAGCAGTTATTCTGGCCCTAACTATGGCTACACCTTC
NA	NA	TRBV19	TRBJ2-2	CASSFRPAQGELFF	TGTGCCAGTAGTTTCCGGCCCGCTCAGGGGGAGCTGTTTTTT
NA	NA	TRBV18	TRBJ1-3	CASSQDLSGNTIYF	TGTGCCAGCTCACAGGACCTCTCTGGAAACACCATATATTTT
NA	few	TRBV5-6	TRBJ1-2	CASSLYGGGGYTF	TGTGCCAGCAGCTTGTACGGGGGCGGTGGCTACACCTTC
NA	NA	TRBV7-8	TRBJ2-1	CASTPNRIANEQFF	TGTGCCAGCACCCCCAACAGGATTGCCAATGAGCAGTTCTTC
TRBD1	NA	TRBV27	TRBJ1-3	CASSFTTGDSGNTIYF	TGTGCCAGCAGTTTCACTACAGGGGACTCTGGAAACACCATATATTTT
TRBD2	NA	TRBV7-8	TRBJ2-5	CASSHNRARGEWTQYF	TGTGCCAGCAGCCACAACCGCGCGCGGGGGGAGTGGACCCAGTACTTC